This T cell receptor beta chain stems from a study of blood T cell repertoires in COVID-19. Seattle researchers signed up patients amid active infection and tracked them longitudinally. The repertoire was sequenced with immunoSEQ multiplex PCR; TCRdb's copy has only in-frame clones and lacks some. Altogether 150,000 to 200,000 clones are present, around nine tenths being singletons, with the ten largest covering around an eighth. Germline CDR1 SQVTM, CDR2 ANQGSEA. The CDR3 consists of 14 residues. The V end lost 4 bases, the J end lost 0 bases, and 12 bases lay between the germline ends. This receptor was taken from a woman between 70 and 85 years old with COVID-19, enrolled during active disease. The chain combines TRBV29-1 with TRBJ1-1; D is uncertain. The sample taken for sequencing was peripheral blood. This CDR3 reads CSVGVGSLNTEAFF. The CDR3 coding sequence is TGCAGCGTTGGAGTCGGGAGCCTGAACACTGAAGCTTTCTTT.